The rows below give T cell receptor beta chains drawn from one sample of a study of T-cell reconstitution after alpha-beta-depleted transplantation in children. TCRdb itself ran the PCR reads through MiXCR, one entry per CDR3 protein. Among about 540,000 distinct CDR3 sequences, roughly 27% were seen once, and the ten largest hold around a third. The source was PBMCs, collected before TCRalphabeta/CD19-depleted stem cell transplant. The receptors stem from a boy less than two years old with Wiskott-Aldrich syndrome, due to receive a stem cell transplant. CDR3s include the opening cysteine and the closing phenylalanine or tryptophan. The D gene is left open where the match is weak. Not every row has a clone size; where given, it reads once, few, many or a size class.

v_call: TRBV5-1; j_call: TRBJ2-5; clone_size: few; d_call: TRBD2; cdr3_aa: CASSLMVASGTQETQYF; cdr3_nt: TGCGCCAGCAGCTTGATGGTGGCCAGCGGGACTCAAGAGACCCAGTACTTC
v_call: TRBV5-1; j_call: TRBJ2-1; clone_size: NA; d_call: TRBD2; cdr3_aa: CASSFGLAGFLYNEQFF; cdr3_nt: TGCGCCAGCAGCTTCGGACTAGCGGGATTCCTTTACAATGAGCAGTTCTTC
v_call: TRBV15; j_call: TRBJ2-7; clone_size: NA; d_call: NA; cdr3_aa: CATSRVARERDEQYF; cdr3_nt: TGTGCCACCAGCAGAGTGGCTCGGGAGCGGGACGAGCAGTACTTC
v_call: TRBV20-1; j_call: TRBJ2-1; clone_size: NA; d_call: NA; cdr3_aa: CSAKRANNEQFF; cdr3_nt: TGCAGTGCTAAGCGGGCCAACAATGAGCAGTTCTTC
v_call: TRBV20-1; j_call: TRBJ2-2; clone_size: few; d_call: NA; cdr3_aa: CSATSGLGTRNTGELFF; cdr3_nt: TGCAGTGCTACATCAGGGTTAGGGACAAGGAACACCGGGGAGCTGTTTTTT
v_call: TRBV20-1; j_call: TRBJ1-2; clone_size: NA; d_call: NA; cdr3_aa: CSARLGANYGYTF; cdr3_nt: TGCAGTGCTAGATTAGGCGCTAACTATGGCTACACCTTC
v_call: TRBV20-1; j_call: TRBJ2-3; clone_size: NA; d_call: NA; cdr3_aa: CSARDLGGSTDTQYF; cdr3_nt: TGCAGTGCTAGAGATCTCGGGGGAAGCACAGATACGCAGTATTTT
v_call: TRBV4-1; j_call: TRBJ1-1; clone_size: NA; d_call: NA; cdr3_aa: CASSKDYGGWDTEAFF; cdr3_nt: TGCGCCAGCAGCAAAGATTACGGGGGCTGGGACACTGAAGCTTTCTTT
v_call: TRBV20-1; j_call: TRBJ2-1; clone_size: NA; d_call: TRBD2; cdr3_aa: CSAFGLAGIDEQFF; cdr3_nt: TGCAGTGCTTTCGGACTAGCGGGAATCGATGAGCAGTTCTTC
v_call: TRBV2; j_call: TRBJ1-2; clone_size: few; d_call: TRBD1; cdr3_aa: CASRPGTVINYGYTF; cdr3_nt: TGTGCCAGCAGACCCGGGACAGTAATTAACTATGGCTACACCTTC
v_call: TRBV30; j_call: TRBJ2-4; clone_size: NA; d_call: NA; cdr3_aa: CAWSERALGNIQYF; cdr3_nt: TGTGCCTGGAGCGAGCGGGCCCTTGGGAACATTCAGTACTTC
v_call: TRBV6-5; j_call: TRBJ1-2; clone_size: NA; d_call: TRBD1; cdr3_aa: CASSYSTGGDDGYTF; cdr3_nt: TGTGCCAGCAGTTACTCCACAGGGGGAGATGATGGCTACACCTTC
v_call: TRBV4-1; j_call: TRBJ2-5; clone_size: NA; d_call: NA; cdr3_aa: CASSQLYPESQETQYF; cdr3_nt: TGCGCCAGCAGCCAACTTTATCCGGAAAGCCAAGAGACCCAGTACTTC
v_call: TRBV7-2; j_call: TRBJ2-1; clone_size: NA; d_call: NA; cdr3_aa: CASSLREGDEQFF; cdr3_nt: TGTGCCAGCAGCTTAAGAGAGGGCGATGAGCAGTTCTTC